This T cell receptor beta chain stems from a study of control samples from healthy donors and cancer patients. Only in-frame clones appear in the TCRdb table, and some are missing; sequencing was by immunoSEQ multiplex PCR. This sample yields about 190,000 clones, of which around 93% are seen a single time; more than 1.1% belongs to the top ten. The CDR3 contains 16 residues. Per germline, CDR1 GTSNPN and CDR2 SVGIG (reference sequence). V was cut by 2 bases and J by 4 bases, with 20 bases left in between. V is TRBV30 and J is TRBJ2-5; no reliable D call. The sample was blood. The clonotype was recovered from a man between 18 and 35 years old in good health. CDR3 in amino acids: CAWSMILGYSSETQYF. In DNA form, the CDR3 reads TGTGCCTGGAGTATGATACTGGGCTATTCGTCAGAGACCCAGTACTTC.